This T cell receptor beta chain was captured by sequencing in a study of cytomegalovirus exposure and HLA in healthy donors. Study-wide context: From about 179 million T cells, an earlier analysis saw approximately 110 million unique TCR beta sequences. Study observations and caveats: Analysis was carried out at a later point, and it linked a missense DCLRE1C variant to TCR beta V- and J-gene trimming. There were reportedly fewer N-insertions in an Asian-associated ancestry cluster than the approximately 700-donor mean, in a later analysis. Prediction of most subjects' HLA-A and HLA-B alleles by TCR beta sequences was reportedly accurate.

The germline V and J ends were trimmed by 5 bases and 0 bases, with 11 bases remaining between them. The CDR3 is 14 residues long. Germline V gene lookup returns CDR1 SQVTM and CDR2 ANQGSEA. This clone was recorded once. Its antigen remains unidentified. PCR was performed using 60 Vbeta and 13 Jbeta primers. Using immunoSEQ multiplex PCR, the repertoire was profiled, and TCRdb retains in-frame clones only, with some absent. The sample lists about 160,000 clones; just under 80% were seen once. The chain links TRBV29-1 to TRBJ2-4; unclear D gene. Material: PBMCs. The origin of this receptor is a woman aged 45-65 years in good health and CMV-seronegative. CDR3 residues: CSVYSMVAKNIQYF. The CDR3 nucleotides are TGCAGCGTTTATTCTATGGTAGCCAAAAACATTCAGTACTTC.